This TCR beta chain is from a study of STAT5B mutations in CD4+ large granular lymphocyte leukemia. Study-level points and caveats: Compared with healthy controls (2/35), patient top clones favored TRBV06 (8/27).

Method: immunoSEQ multiplex PCR; TCRdb's copy keeps in-frame clones and lacks some. The sample has around 23,000 clones, roughly 80% seen once. This clone was counted a single time. The antigen is undetermined. This CDR3 comprises 16 residues. Per the germline V gene, CDR1 is SGHKS and CDR2 is YYEKEE (reference sequence). V was clipped by 4 bases and J by 2 bases; unmatched bases: 6. The sample consisted of CD4+ T cells from blood buffy coats. The rearrangement uses TRBV5-5 and TRBJ1-4, with 9 bases lining up with TRBD1. This TCR derives from a human donor in good health. DNA of the CDR3: TGTGCCAGCAGCCCCGGACAGGGGAGGACTAATGAAAAACTGTTTTTT. Its protein product is CASSPGQGRTNEKLFF.